The 6 T cell receptor beta chains below all came from one sample that was sequenced in a study of cytomegalovirus exposure and HLA in healthy donors. Profiled with immunoSEQ multiplex PCR; TCRdb holds only in-frame clones, not every one. The data contain 260,000 or so clones, 90% of them seen just once; the ten biggest clones take up approximately 3.1%. Material for sequencing was PBMCs. The receptors were sampled from a woman in her twenties or thirties in good health and CMV-seronegative.

V usage is TRBV6-1 and J usage is TRBJ1-1, with D possibly TRBD1 on 5 matching bases. Germline lookup yields CDR1 MNHNS and CDR2 SASEGT. Trimming pared 2 bases from V and 1 base from J, leaving 11 bases between. The CDR3 consists of 15 residues. The CDR3, as DNA: TGTGCCAGCAGTGAAATAGGGGCGGAGAACACTGAAGCTTTCTTT. It is translated as CASSEIGAENTEAFF.

The chain couples TRBV5-4 to TRBJ2-7, with no clear D. V lost 0 bases and J 0 bases, leaving 10 bases between the germline ends. The germline gives CDR1 SGHNT, CDR2 YYREEE (reference sequence). This CDR3 region has 15 residues. The CDR3 bases are TGTGCCAGCAGCTTGGCGATAGGGTCCTCCTACGAGCAGTACTTC. The encoded protein is CASSLAIGSSYEQYF.

The V and J genes are TRBV5-1 and TRBJ2-3; TRBD2 matches 14 bases. The CDR3 has 17 amino acids. The ends lost 4 bases at V and 1 base at J; junction bases unmatched: 5. Germline CDR1 is SGHRS and CDR2 is YFSETQ. The CDR3 DNA reads as TGCGCCAGCAGCGTGGGACTAGCGGGAGTCGGCACAGATACGCAGTATTTT. This sequence encodes CASSVGLAGVGTDTQYF.

DNA of the CDR3: TGTGCCAGCAGTTTCCGGCCTACAGGGCCCGGGGAGCTGTTTTTT. Encoded protein: CASSFRPTGPGELFF. V gene TRBV28 combines with J gene TRBJ2-2; TRBD1 might be the D (6 bases). Germline V gene lookup returns CDR1 MDHEN and CDR2 SYDVKM. Trimming cost V 3 bases and J 6 bases, with 14 bases left between them. This CDR3 comprises 15 residues.

CDR3 bases: TGCAGTGCGAATAGTTACGAGCAGTACTTC. This sequence encodes CSANSYEQYF. The chain links TRBV20-1 to TRBJ2-7; D uncertain. Germline loops: CDR1 DFQATT, CDR2 SNEGSKA (reference sequence). This CDR3 region has 10 residues. Trimming shortened V by 6 bases and J by 4 bases, and 7 bases separated the two germline ends.

The rearrangement joins TRBV29-1 to TRBJ2-2; D is perhaps TRBD2 (5 bases). The CDR3 loop spans 13 amino acids. Germline CDR1 SQVTM, CDR2 ANQGSEA. V lost 7 bases and J 5 bases, leaving 14 bases between the germline ends. In DNA, the CDR3 is TGCAGCGCCCCGAGACCGGGGACCGGGGAGCTGTTTTTT. The encoded protein is CSAPRPGTGELFF.